A selection of T cell receptor beta chains follows, all from one sample in a study of T cells in Graves' hyperthyroidism and ophthalmopathy. One entry per CDR3 protein, called by TCRdb with MiXCR from the multiplex PCR reads. The sample has about 46,000 distinct CDR3 sequences; around 45% are singletons. Sequencing was done on a sample of peripheral blood or thyroid tissue (not recorded which). These TCRs come from a woman between 45 and 60 years old with Graves' hyperthyroidism. Both conserved end residues are part of each CDR3. The D gene is left open where the match is weak. Some rows mark clone size as missing; the rest say once, few, many or name a class of expanded clone.

v_gene	d_gene	j_gene	abundance	CDR3aa	CDR3nt
TRBV2	-	TRBJ1-2	-	CAISESPGDGYTF	TGTGCCATCAGTGAGTCCCCAGGGGATGGCTACACCTTC
TRBV20-1	TRBD2	TRBJ2-3	many	CSARVHSGSPTDTQYF	TGCAGTGCTAGAGTTCATAGCGGGAGCCCCACAGATACGCAGTATTTT
TRBV2	-	TRBJ1-2	-	CASSDQGTYGYTF	TGTGCCAGCAGTGATCAGGGGACCTATGGCTACACCTTC
TRBV6-5	-	TRBJ2-7	many	CASSRDLTSYEQYF	TGTGCCAGCAGCCGGGACCTTACCTCCTACGAGCAGTACTTC
TRBV28	-	TRBJ2-2	few	CASSGELFF	TGTGCCAGCTCTGGGGAGCTGTTTTTT
TRBV7-9	-	TRBJ2-7	-	CASSSILYEQYF	TGTGCCAGCAGCTCCATCCTTTACGAGCAGTACTTC
TRBV29-1	-	TRBJ2-5	-	CSAGQGSGGTQYF	TGCAGCGCGGGCCAGGGGTCTGGAGGGACCCAGTACTTC
TRBV14	-	TRBJ2-3	many	CASSQGRYTQYF	TGTGCCAGCAGCCAAGGACGGTATACGCAGTATTTT
TRBV28	-	TRBJ2-2	many	CASSLPAETGELFF	TGTGCCAGCAGTTTGCCTGCCGAGACCGGGGAGCTGTTTTTT
TRBV6-1	-	TRBJ1-6	many	CASSLSHDDSPLHF	TGTGCCAGCAGTCTCAGCCACGACGATTCACCCCTCCACTTT
TRBV10-3	-	TRBJ1-1	many	CAISEDSLGAAFF	TGTGCCATCAGTGAGGACTCCCTCGGGGCAGCTTTCTTT
TRBV10-3	-	TRBJ2-5	few	CAISAGDQPQYF	TGTGCCATCAGTGCAGGGGATCAGCCCCAGTACTTC
TRBV19	-	TRBJ1-1	-	CASSPALLVGTEAFF	TGTGCCAGTAGTCCCGCATTATTAGTTGGCACTGAAGCTTTCTTT
TRBV6-1	TRBD2	TRBJ2-5	many	CASSVGRAQETQYF	TGTGCCAGCAGTGTGGGGAGGGCCCAAGAGACCCAGTACTTC
TRBV7-2	TRBD2	TRBJ2-2	-	CASSPGRPAGEWYTGELFF	TGTGCCAGCAGCCCTGGGCGGCCAGCGGGAGAGTGGTACACCGGGGAGCTGTTTTTT
TRBV12-3/TRBV12-4	-	TRBJ1-2	many	CASSTKGGNGYTF	TGTGCCAGCAGTACAAAAGGGGGTAATGGCTACACCTTC
TRBV29-1	-	TRBJ2-7	-	CSVIPLVDGEQYF	TGCAGCGTTATCCCCTTAGTGGACGGCGAGCAGTACTTC
TRBV6-2/TRBV6-3	-	TRBJ2-5	-	CASKAGTQYF	TGTGCCAGCAAGGCCGGGACCCAGTACTTC